The 29 T cell receptor beta chains below all came from one sample that was sequenced in a study of CD8 T cells in Susac syndrome. RNA was extracted with the RNeasy kit, and a quantity of roughly 0.5 to 1 ug was reverse transcribed using random hexamers. TCRdb ran MiXCR on the immunoSEQ multiplex PCR reads and lists one entry per CDR3 protein. The table includes roughly 160,000 distinct CDR3 sequences, around 94% detected once. The sequencing sample was made of CD4+ T cells from PBMCs. The receptors come from a human donor in good health.

This chain uses TRBV4-3 with TRBJ2-1; D is possibly TRBD2 (5 bases). The CDR3 contains 15 residues. V gave up 0 bases and J gave up 3 bases, with 9 bases separating them. Germline CDR1 reads LGHNA; CDR2 reads YSLEER. The CDR3 DNA reads as TGCGCCAGCAGCCAAGATTACGGGGTCTACAATGAGCAGTTCTTC. Residues: CASSQDYGVYNEQFF.

The CDR3 sequence: CASSFIISGEQFF. Here the CDR3 DNA reads TGTGCCAGCAGCTTCATCATATCCGGTGAGCAGTTCTTC. The chain links TRBV7-9 to TRBJ2-1, with D unresolved. The length of the CDR3 is 13 residues. Between the trimmed V and J ends, which lost 3 bases and 9 bases, there was a span of 12 bases. In germline, CDR1 is SEHNR, CDR2 FQNEAQ (reference sequence). Based on the CDR3 plus reference TRBV7-9 and TRBJ2-1, the full variable domain is DTGVSQNPRHKITKRGQNVTFRCDPISEHNRLYWYRQTLGQGPEFLTYFQNEAQLEKSRLLSDRFSAERPKGSFSTLEIQRTEQGDSAMYLCASSFIISGEQFFGPGTRLTVL.

On this clonotype itself: Because the CDR3's place on the DNA is in doubt, the DNA is left out and the CDR3 is given as listed by TCRdb. This chain links TRBV12-3 or TRBV12-4 with TRBJ2-3. Termini included, the CDR3 measures 14 amino acids. The chain's CDR3 is CASILVPTTDTQYF.

This clonotype was seen just once. Here the CDR3 DNA reads TGTGCCTGGAGTGTACTAACCCACAATGAGCAGTTCTTC. Translated: CAWSVLTHNEQFF. The chain couples TRBV30 to TRBJ2-1, with unresolved D. The CDR3 covers 13 residues. Germline V CDR1 and CDR2: GTSNPN, SVGIG (reference sequence). V shed 0 bases and J shed 5 bases, with 8 bases lying between them. Complete variable domain (other parts from reference TRBV30 and TRBJ2-1): SQTIHQWPATLVQPVGSPLSLECTVEGTSNPNLYWYRQAAGRGLQLLFYSVGIGQISSEVPQNLSASRPQDRQFILSSKKLLLSDSGFYLCAWSVLTHNEQFFGPGTRLTVL.

The chain links TRBV6-2 or TRBV6-3 to TRBJ1-5; D unclear. This CDR3 has 11 residues. V gave up 2 bases and J gave up 11 bases, with 7 bases separating them. The V gene's germline CDR1 is MNHEY and CDR2 SVGEGT. The CDR3, as DNA: TGTGCCAGCAGTTACGGATATGCCCAGCATTTT. It codes for CASSYGYAQHF.

The V and J genes are TRBV6-5 and TRBJ2-7; D assignment may be TRBD1 or TRBD2 (6 bases each). Germline V CDR1 and CDR2: MNHEY, SVGAGI. The length of the CDR3 is 14 residues. The V end lost 6 bases, the J end lost 1 base, and 13 bases lay between the germline ends. This CDR3 reads CASRLGGGSYEQYF. CDR3 bases: TGTGCCAGCAGATTAGGAGGGGGGTCCTACGAGCAGTACTTC.

Here the CDR3 reads CASSLTEVGATEAFF. The CDR3 DNA is TGTGCCAGCAGTTTGACCGAGGTCGGGGCCACTGAAGCTTTCTTT. The chain carries TRBV12-3 or TRBV12-4 and TRBJ1-1; D perhaps matches TRBD1 (5 bases). V was pared by 3 bases and J by 4 bases, with 15 bases between. The CDR3 length is 15 residues.

V and J are TRBV10-3 and TRBJ2-7; D perhaps matches TRBD1 (5 bases). The CDR3 has 14 amino acids. Germline V gives CDR1 ENHRY, CDR2 SYGVKD. V lost 2 bases to trimming and J lost 7 bases, with 15 bases between them. The CDR3 loop reads CAISEGQGVREQYF. The DNA of the CDR3 is TGTGCCATCAGTGAGGGTCAAGGGGTGAGAGAGCAGTACTTC.

This clonotype was counted a single time. J is TRBJ2-3 and V is TRBV3-1; TRBD2 matches at 12 bases. V shed 3 bases and J 2 bases; nucleotides not matched to a gene: 9. The CDR3 extends over 18 amino acids. The germline V gene has CDR1 LGHDT and CDR2 YNNKEL (reference sequence). In DNA, the CDR3 is TGTGCCAGCAGCCAGGGATGGACTAGCGGGGTGAACACAGATACGCAGTATTTT. It specifies CASSQGWTSGVNTDTQYF.

The J gene is TRBJ2-5, the V gene TRBV29-1; D possibly corresponds to TRBD2 (5 bases). The germline V gene has CDR1 SQVTM and CDR2 ANQGSEA. The V end was cut by 2 bases, the J end by 1 base, with 11 bases between. This CDR3 contains 14 residues. The CDR3 DNA is TGCAGCGTTGAAAGAGGGTCCGTCCAAGAGACCCAGTACTTC. This sequence encodes CSVERGSVQETQYF.

CDR3 nucleotides: TGTGCCAGCAGTGAACCCTCGGGGGCCCGGACGGGGACCCAGTACTTC. Its protein product is CASSEPSGARTGTQYF. The rearrangement uses TRBV6-1 and TRBJ2-5; D assignment may be TRBD1 or TRBD2 (6 bases each). The length of the CDR3 is 16 residues. Deletions cut 2 bases from V and 7 bases from J, with 20 bases between. The germline V gene encodes CDR1 MNHNS and CDR2 SASEGT.

The V and J genes are TRBV7-3 and TRBJ2-5; possibly TRBD2 for D (6 bases). V lost 1 base, J lost 3 bases, and 9 bases lay in between. The CDR3 has 14 residues. Germline V gives CDR1 SGHTA, CDR2 FQGTGA. The CDR3 sequence: CASSLSGVEETQYF. CDR3 nucleotides: TGTGCCAGCAGCTTAAGCGGGGTCGAAGAGACCCAGTACTTC.

This sequence joins TRBV20-1 and TRBJ1-2; D ambiguous. The CDR3 spans 14 residues. V was shortened by 4 bases and J by 5 bases, with 17 bases between the two germline ends. The germline V gene has CDR1 DFQATT and CDR2 SNEGSKA (reference sequence). CDR3 sequence reads: CSAIRGWAAYGYTF. In nucleotides, the CDR3 is TGCAGTGCTATTAGAGGGTGGGCGGCGTATGGCTACACCTTC.

This rearrangement joins TRBV12-3 or TRBV12-4 to TRBJ1-2, with D uncertain. The CDR3 is 13 residues long. Between the trimmed V and J ends, which lost 3 bases and 8 bases, there was a span of 13 bases. Here the CDR3 reads CASSFSESRGYTF. The DNA for the CDR3 is TGTGCCAGCAGTTTTTCTGAAAGTAGGGGCTACACCTTC.

The chain joins TRBV29-1 to TRBJ2-1; 9 bases are a match to TRBD2. This CDR3 is 15 amino acids long. Looked up from germline, CDR1 is SQVTM and CDR2 is ANQGSEA. V gave up 7 bases and J gave up 8 bases; unmatched junction bases: 15. This CDR3 is CSADFGTSLTDEQFF. Written as DNA, the CDR3 is TGCAGCGCCGACTTCGGGACTAGCCTCACGGATGAGCAGTTCTTC.

V is TRBV30 and J is TRBJ1-2, with a tentative D call TRBD1 (6 bases). V lost 5 bases and J 8 bases, leaving 9 bases between the germline ends. CDR1 GTSNPN and CDR2 SVGIG come from the germline V gene (reference sequence). CDR3 length: 10 residues. CDR3 coding DNA: TGTGCCTGGTGGGGGGGCGGCTACACCTTC. Protein: CAWWGGGYTF.

The CDR3 DNA follows: TGTGCCAGCAGAGCCAGGGGCAACTACGAGCAGTACTTC. It specifies CASRARGNYEQYF. The chain employs TRBV12-3 or TRBV12-4 and TRBJ2-7, with D perhaps matching TRBD1 (6 bases). The CDR3 is made up of 13 amino acids. V lost 6 bases to trimming and J lost 3 bases, with 12 bases between them.

The V call is TRBV30, the J call TRBJ2-5; D is unresolved. CDR1 GTSNPN and CDR2 SVGIG come from the germline V gene (reference sequence). Trimming stripped 4 bases from V and 1 base from J, with 7 bases between. The CDR3 is 12 residues long. CDR3 nucleotides: TGTGCCTGGACAGACACCCAAGAGACCCAGTACTTC. Translating it yields CAWTDTQETQYF. The variable domain in full, completed from reference TRBV30 and TRBJ2-5, reads SQTIHQWPATLVQPVGSPLSLECTVEGTSNPNLYWYRQAAGRGLQLLFYSVGIGQISSEVPQNLSASRPQDRQFILSSKKLLLSDSGFYLCAWTDTQETQYFGPGTRLLVL.

The chain employs TRBV3-1 and TRBJ1-6; D ambiguous. The V end was cut by 4 bases, the J end by 7 bases, with 14 bases between. The CDR3 totals 15 residues. Germline V gene lookup returns CDR1 LGHDT and CDR2 YNNKEL (reference sequence). DNA for the CDR3: TGTGCCAGCAGCCCCTTTGTCAATGGGAATTCACCCCTCCACTTT. As protein: CASSPFVNGNSPLHF.

This chain connects TRBV28 to TRBJ1-1, with D perhaps matching TRBD1 (5 bases). The CDR3 has 14 residues. Germline V gene lookup returns CDR1 MDHEN and CDR2 SYDVKM. Trimming pared 6 bases from V and 0 bases from J, leaving 11 bases between. CDR3 loop: CASRRTSMNTEAFF. In DNA, the CDR3 is TGTGCCAGCAGGCGGACATCTATGAACACTGAAGCTTTCTTT. The full variable domain, its missing parts supplied by reference TRBV28 and TRBJ1-1, is DVKVTQSSRYLVKRTGEKVFLECVQDMDHENMFWYRQDPGLGLRLIYFSYDVKMKEKGDIPEGYSVSREKKERFSLILESASTNQTSMYLCASRRTSMNTEAFFGQGTRLTVV.

The V and J genes are TRBV20-1 and TRBJ2-3; D gene uncertain. Trimming removed 8 bases at V and 3 bases at J, with 21 bases between. CDR3 length: 15 residues. Germline V lookup: CDR1 DFQATT, CDR2 SNEGSKA (reference sequence). DNA for the CDR3: TGCAGTACCCTAGAAAGGTCTAGATCGACAGATACGCAGTATTTT. Its protein product is CSTLERSRSTDTQYF.

This chain uses TRBV7-2 with TRBJ2-7, with no clear D. Deletions cut 1 base from V and 2 bases from J, with 6 bases between. The germline V gene has CDR1 SGHTA and CDR2 FQGNSA. This CDR3 comprises 13 residues. CDR3 amino acids: CASSLDLTYEQYF. CDR3 coding DNA: TGTGCCAGCAGCTTAGACCTTACCTACGAGCAGTACTTC.

This clonotype has a handful of counts. This chain links TRBV29-1 with TRBJ1-1; D is undetermined. Deletions cut 4 bases from V and 3 bases from J, with 9 bases between. The CDR3 contains 12 residues. CDR1 is SQVTM and CDR2 is ANQGSEA in the germline V gene. The CDR3 here is CSVGFSDTEAFF. The CDR3, as DNA: TGCAGCGTTGGTTTTTCGGACACTGAAGCTTTCTTT.

J is TRBJ2-3 and V is TRBV29-1; 7 bases line up with TRBD1. This CDR3 region has 15 residues. CDR1 and CDR2 (germline): SQVTM, ANQGSEA. V trimming: 6 bases; J trimming: 3 bases; junction bases outside the gene matches: 12. CDR3 coding DNA: TGCAGCGTGTTCGGACAGGAAATTTGGACAGATACGCAGTATTTT. It specifies CSVFGQEIWTDTQYF.

The rearrangement links TRBV6-6 to TRBJ2-2; D is possibly TRBD1 or TRBD2 (5 bases each). V was cut by 5 bases and J by 2 bases, with 12 bases left in between. The CDR3 totals 15 residues. The V gene's germline CDR1 is MNHNY and CDR2 SVGAGI (reference sequence). CDR3 amino acids: CASSKGTGNTGELFF. CDR3 nucleotides: TGTGCCAGCAGTAAAGGGACCGGTAACACCGGGGAGCTGTTTTTT.

V usage is TRBV13 and J usage is TRBJ1-3; no clear D gene. From germline, CDR1 is PRHDT and CDR2 FYEKMQ (reference sequence). V lost 10 bases, J lost 2 bases, and 15 bases lay in between. The CDR3 has 14 residues. The CDR3 DNA follows: TGTGCCACCCGAGAGGGAATCCCTGGAAACACCATATATTTT. Translation gives CATREGIPGNTIYF.

The rearrangement uses TRBV20-1 and TRBJ2-7; D possibly corresponds to TRBD1 (6 bases). The CDR3 length is 15 residues. The germline CDR1 and CDR2 sequences are DFQATT and SNEGSKA (reference sequence). V shed 4 bases and J shed 3 bases, with 19 bases lying between them. CDR3 bases: TGCAGTGCTAACGACCCCGGACAGCCCCACTACGAGCAGTACTTC. Amino acid sequence: CSANDPGQPHYEQYF.

The genes are TRBV2 and TRBJ1-5; D gene uncertain. The CDR3 has 12 amino acids. CDR1 is SNHLY and CDR2 is FYNNEI in the germline V gene. V lost 3 bases to trimming and J lost 7 bases, with 7 bases between them. In DNA form, the CDR3 reads TGTGCCAGCAGTGACGGACGCCAGCCCCAGCATTTT. Amino acids: CASSDGRQPQHF.

This sequence joins TRBV4-1 and TRBJ1-6; 7 positions match TRBD1. This CDR3 is 15 amino acids long. Losses at the gene ends were 5 bases for V and 5 bases for J; bases not matched to a gene: 6. The germline CDR1 and CDR2 sequences are MGHRA and YSYEKL. CDR3: CASSLAGTDNSPLHF. CDR3 bases: TGCGCCAGCAGCTTGGCCGGGACAGATAATTCACCCCTCCACTTT.